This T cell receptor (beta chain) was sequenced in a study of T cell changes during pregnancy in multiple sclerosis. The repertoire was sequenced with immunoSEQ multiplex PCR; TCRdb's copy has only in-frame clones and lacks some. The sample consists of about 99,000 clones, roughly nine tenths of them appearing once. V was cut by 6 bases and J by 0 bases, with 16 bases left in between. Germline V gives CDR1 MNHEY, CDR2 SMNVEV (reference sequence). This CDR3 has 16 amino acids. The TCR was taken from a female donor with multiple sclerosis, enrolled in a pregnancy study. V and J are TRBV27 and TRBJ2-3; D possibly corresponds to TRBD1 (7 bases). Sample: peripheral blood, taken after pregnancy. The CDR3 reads CASSRQGSGSTDTQYF. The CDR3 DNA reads TGTGCCAGCAGCAGACAGGGAAGCGGGAGCACAGATACGCAGTATTTT.